Listed here are 32 T cell receptor beta chains from one sample, sequenced in a study of T-cell reconstitution after alpha-beta-depleted transplantation in children. Unique molecular identifiers were incorporated into the prepared TCRbeta library. TCRdb redid the calling of the PCR reads with MiXCR, one entry per CDR3 protein. The sample consists of over 70,000 distinct CDR3 sequences, 7.5% to 9.5% of them appearing once. This specimen was PBMCs from the stem cell graft donor, taken from the stem cell graft. The receptor source for this set is a human donor who donated a stem cell graft to a child with congenital amegakaryocytic thrombocytopenia.

At least ten counts were recorded for this clonotype. V usage is TRBV19 and J usage is TRBJ1-2; 8 bases line up with TRBD1. The CDR3 runs 14 residues. The V segment lost 5 bases and the J segment 6 bases; nucleotides outside the gene matches: 8. The germline CDR1 and CDR2 sequences are LNHDA and SQIVND (reference sequence). The CDR3 DNA reads as TGTGCCAGTAGTCCCCGGACAGGGTGGGATGGCTACACCTTC. Its translation: CASSPRTGWDGYTF.

J is TRBJ1-5 and V is TRBV7-2; D is perhaps TRBD1 (6 bases). This CDR3 is 17 amino acids long. The V gene lost 4 bases and the J gene lost 3 bases, with 19 bases spanning the gap. Germline values: CDR1 SGHTA, CDR2 FQGNSA. The CDR3 protein is CASSSQGGRGNNQPQHF. CDR3 in DNA: TGTGCCAGCAGCTCCCAGGGAGGGAGGGGGAACAATCAGCCCCAGCATTTT.

In its sample, this clonotype was seen many times. This chain connects TRBV5-1 to TRBJ2-7; D is possibly TRBD2 (6 bases). Trimming shortened V by 4 bases and J by 4 bases, and 12 bases separated the two germline ends. CDR1 and CDR2 from the germline V gene are SGHRS and YFSETQ. The CDR3 has 13 residues. The CDR3 DNA sequence: TGCGCCAGCAGCCGGAGGAGCGGGTACGAGCAGTACTTC. This gives the protein CASSRRSGYEQYF.

There are many counts of this clonotype. V is TRBV24-1 and J is TRBJ2-1; possibly TRBD1 for D (6 bases). Between the trimmed V and J ends, which lost 8 bases and 0 bases, there was a span of 13 bases. CDR1 is KGHDR, CDR2 SFDVKD, per germline. The CDR3 loop spans 15 amino acids. The CDR3 bases are TGTGCCACCAAACTCACAGGGCGCTCCTACAATGAGCAGTTCTTC. Translated: CATKLTGRSYNEQFF.

The chain employs TRBV5-1 and TRBJ1-4; TRBD1 matches at 8 bases. Germline V gene sequence: CDR1 SGHRS, CDR2 YFSETQ. This CDR3 spans 16 amino acids. V lost 5 bases and J lost 4; bases outside the gene matches: 10. This chain's CDR3 is CASRTGELSGNEKLFF. The CDR3 DNA is TGCGCCAGCAGGACAGGGGAACTCTCGGGTAATGAAAAACTGTTTTTT.

In its sample, this clonotype was seen many times. This sequence joins TRBV12-3 or TRBV12-4 and TRBJ2-1; D not certain. V lost 2 bases to trimming and J lost 10 bases, with 9 bases between them. CDR3 size: 12 residues. The CDR3 DNA is TGTGCCAGCAGTTTATCATCGAGAGAGCAGTTCTTC. This gives the protein CASSLSSREQFF.

At least ten counts were recorded for this clonotype. The CDR3, as DNA: TGTGCCAGCTCACCACTCGGACAGGGCCCTGAAGCTTTCTTT. Its translation is CASSPLGQGPEAFF. This chain uses TRBV18 with TRBJ1-1, with 8 bases matching TRBD1. This CDR3 comprises 14 residues. J was trimmed by 6 bases and V by 1 base; bases with no gene match: 4. CDR1 is KGHSH and CDR2 is LQKENI in the germline V gene.

This clonotype appeared many times. The V and J genes are TRBV11-1 and TRBJ1-1; 8 nucleotides match TRBD1. Trimming at V came to 6 bases and at J to 5 bases, leaving 5 bases not matched to a gene. Germline V gene lookup returns CDR1 SGHAT and CDR2 FQDESV (reference sequence). This CDR3 comprises 13 residues. For the CDR3, the DNA is TGTGCCAGCAGGAACACAGGGGGGACTGAAGCTTTCTTT. This translates into CASRNTGGTEAFF.

At least ten counts were recorded for this clonotype. The chain uses TRBV5-1 and TRBJ2-2, with D uncertain. Trimming left V 0 bases short and J 5 bases short, with 17 bases between. The CDR3 runs 17 residues. Germline lookup yields CDR1 SGHRS and CDR2 YFSETQ. The CDR3 DNA reads as TGCGCCAGCAGCTTGGCCGTAAGTAGGTCCGGAACCGGGGAGCTGTTTTTT. Translated: CASSLAVSRSGTGELFF.

This clonotype has at least ten counts. The chain links TRBV7-2 to TRBJ2-3, with D uncertain. The V end was cut by 3 bases, the J end by 2 bases, with 6 bases between. The CDR3 is 13 amino acids. CDR1 SGHTA and CDR2 FQGNSA come from the germline V gene. The CDR3 DNA is TGTGCCAGCAGCTTGACAAACACAGATACGCAGTATTTT. This codes for CASSLTNTDTQYF.

Many counts were recorded for this clonotype. This rearrangement joins TRBV5-1 to TRBJ2-1; 10 nucleotides line up with TRBD1. From germline, CDR1 is SGHRS and CDR2 YFSETQ. This CDR3 is built from 15 residues. J gave up 6 bases and V 2 bases, and 5 bases lay outside the gene matches. CDR3 in amino acids: CASSLRQGAGNEQFF. CDR3 sequence (DNA): TGCGCCAGCAGCTTAAGACAGGGGGCAGGCAATGAGCAGTTCTTC.

This clonotype showed up many times. The genes are TRBV20-1 and TRBJ2-1; the match to TRBD2 covers 16 bases. Germline V gives CDR1 DFQATT, CDR2 SNEGSKA (reference sequence). CDR3 length equals 19 residues. J was trimmed by 5 bases and V by 0 bases; bases with no gene match: 10. As DNA, the CDR3 is TGCAGTGCTAGAGAGCCGGGACTAGCGGGAGGGTATTCGGACAATGAGCAGTTCTTC. Translation: CSAREPGLAGGYSDNEQFF.

The table lists this clonotype with many counts. The V and J genes are TRBV7-6 and TRBJ2-5, with D possibly being TRBD2 (6 bases). V was clipped by 5 bases and J by 2 bases, with 12 bases between them. Germline CDR1 reads SGHVS; CDR2 reads FNYEAQ. This CDR3 is 14 amino acids long. The CDR3 region is CASSTAGPQETQYF. CDR3 coding DNA: TGTGCCAGCAGCACCGCGGGACCTCAAGAGACCCAGTACTTC.

This clonotype was seen at least ten times. The chain carries TRBV18 and TRBJ2-7, with D perhaps TRBD2 (5 bases). Trimming stripped 4 bases from V and 4 bases from J, with 11 bases between. This CDR3 has 13 residues. Germline CDR1 KGHSH, CDR2 LQKENI. Written as DNA, the CDR3 is TGTGCCAGCTCACTCCGGGATGAATACGAGCAGTACTTC. Translation: CASSLRDEYEQYF.

This clonotype was picked up many times. J is TRBJ2-7 and V is TRBV28; TRBD2 aligns across 8 bases. The V and J ends lost 2 bases and 4 bases, in that order; junction bases with no gene match: 4. Germline values: CDR1 MDHEN, CDR2 SYDVKM. This CDR3 spans 14 amino acids. DNA of the CDR3: TGTGCCAGCAGTTTAGGCGGGAGGATGTACGAGCAGTACTTC. Translated: CASSLGGRMYEQYF.

This rearrangement joins TRBV7-7 to TRBJ2-6; possible D gene TRBD1, 5 bases. The CDR3 contains 16 residues. The germline CDR1 and CDR2 sequences are SSHAT and FNYEAQ (reference sequence). The V and J ends lost 4 bases and 4 bases respectively, with 14 bases between them. The CDR3 is CASSSTVSSGANVLTF. Here the CDR3 DNA reads TGTGCCAGCAGCTCGACAGTCTCGTCCGGGGCCAACGTCCTGACTTTC.

This clonotype was detected many times. The chain couples TRBV7-2 to TRBJ2-1; D may correspond to TRBD1 or TRBD2 (6 bases each). Germline V gene lookup returns CDR1 SGHTA and CDR2 FQGNSA. The CDR3 runs to 13 residues. Trimming pared 5 bases from V and 10 bases from J, leaving 15 bases between. CDR3 nucleotide sequence: TGTGCCAGCAGCAACGCGGAAGGGGGGGAGCAGTTCTTC. Translation gives CASSNAEGGEQFF.

At least ten counts were recorded for this clonotype. This chain connects TRBV4-3 to TRBJ2-1; D uncertain. The CDR3 covers 15 residues. Trimming shortened V by 0 bases and J by 4 bases, and 10 bases separated the two germline ends. Germline CDR1 is LGHNA and CDR2 is YSLEER. CDR3 DNA sequence: TGCGCCAGCAGCCAAGAGAACGGATGGTACAATGAGCAGTTCTTC. Translation: CASSQENGWYNEQFF.

The chain has TRBV7-4 and TRBJ2-4; D unresolved. The CDR3 spans 16 residues. V was shortened by 5 bases and J by 2 bases, with 16 bases between the two germline ends. Germline CDR1 and CDR2: SGHVT and SQSDAQ. This chain's CDR3 is CASSTHRPGTKNIQYF. CDR3 nucleotide sequence: TGTGCCAGCAGCACTCACCGGCCCGGAACCAAAAACATTCAGTACTTC.

This clonotype was picked up many times. The chain has TRBV5-1 and TRBJ1-2; D is unresolved. V dropped 0 bases and J dropped 1 base, with 13 bases sitting between them. The CDR3 runs to 16 residues. Germline V CDR1 and CDR2: SGHRS, YFSETQ. The CDR3 nucleotides read TGCGCCAGCAGCTTGGGAGTCAGTTATAGTAACTATGGCTACACCTTC. Protein product: CASSLGVSYSNYGYTF.

This clonotype came up many times. The gene calls are TRBV10-3 and TRBJ1-1; 9 bases fit TRBD1. Germline values: CDR1 ENHRY, CDR2 SYGVKD. This CDR3 region has 16 residues. Germline trimming cut 6 bases from V and 8 bases from J; bases unmatched to any gene: 16. The CDR3 coding sequence is TGTGCCATCAGCTTCTCCGCCGACAGGGGGGTACGCGAAGCTTTCTTT. It codes for CAISFSADRGVREAFF.

The sample holds many counts of this clonotype. This chain connects TRBV5-1 to TRBJ2-3; 7 positions agree with TRBD2. Germline CDR1 is SGHRS and CDR2 is YFSETQ. This CDR3 is 15 amino acids long. V lost 1 base to trimming and J lost 1 base; unmatched junction nucleotides: 3. CDR3 coding DNA: TGCGCCAGCAGCTTGAAGAGCGGGGGCACAGATACGCAGTATTTT. As protein: CASSLKSGGTDTQYF.

This clonotype occurred a few times. The chain uses TRBV5-1 and TRBJ2-5, with D unclear. Trimming took 2 bases from V and 3 from J, leaving 11 bases between them. CDR3 length: 14 residues. In germline, CDR1 is SGHRS, CDR2 YFSETQ. CDR3 loop: CASSLGNREETQYF. CDR3 in DNA: TGCGCCAGCAGCTTAGGGAATCGAGAAGAGACCCAGTACTTC.

This clonotype was seen ten or more times. The rearrangement joins TRBV12-3 or TRBV12-4 to TRBJ2-1; 10 bases are shared with TRBD1. Losses at the gene ends were 5 bases for V and 4 bases for J; bases not matched to a gene: 20. The CDR3 totals 20 residues. The chain's CDR3 is CASSPSPGTGDGWLYNEQFF. Here the CDR3 DNA reads TGTGCCAGCAGTCCAAGTCCCGGGACAGGGGACGGGTGGCTATACAATGAGCAGTTCTTC.

CDR3 nucleotide sequence: TGCAGTGCTAGAGTAGGATTGGAGTTAAACACTGAAGCTTTCTTT. It encodes CSARVGLELNTEAFF. The V gene is TRBV20-1, the J gene TRBJ1-1; D is unclear. V lost 1 base to trimming and J lost 2 bases, with 14 bases between them. From germline, CDR1 is DFQATT and CDR2 SNEGSKA (reference sequence). The CDR3 runs to 15 residues.

This clonotype was observed at least ten times. The chain joins TRBV6-1 to TRBJ1-5, with D hard to call. Trimming cost V 2 bases and J 0 bases, with 17 bases left between them. The germline V gene encodes CDR1 MNHNS and CDR2 SASEGT. The CDR3 spans 18 residues. CDR3 nucleotide sequence: TGTGCCAGCAGTGAAAGTTGGGCCATCTCCTATAGCAATCAGCCCCAGCATTTT. Amino acid sequence: CASSESWAISYSNQPQHF.

There are a few counts of this clonotype. The chain has TRBV28 and TRBJ2-6, with D tentatively TRBD2 (5 bases). The length of the CDR3 is 13 residues. The germline V and J ends were trimmed by 11 bases and 15 bases, with 23 bases remaining between them. The V gene's germline CDR1 is MDHEN and CDR2 SYDVKM. Here the CDR3 DNA reads TGTGCCGGTCAGCAGAGGGCCTCCGGCGGCCTGACTTTC. Translated: CAGQQRASGGLTF.

This clonotype was found many times. The chain combines TRBV5-1 with TRBJ1-2; D is uncertain. Trimming stripped 4 bases from V and 3 bases from J, with 16 bases between. The CDR3 runs 15 residues. In germline, CDR1 is SGHRS, CDR2 YFSETQ. The CDR3 region is CASSPYGVLDYGYTF. The CDR3 DNA follows: TGCGCCAGCAGCCCCTACGGGGTCCTAGACTATGGCTACACCTTC.

This clonotype occurred many times. This chain connects TRBV6-1 to TRBJ1-2, with 7 bases lining up with TRBD1. The CDR3 is 13 residues long. Losses at the gene ends were 6 bases for V and 4 bases for J; bases not matched to a gene: 5. Germline CDR1 reads MNHNS; CDR2 reads SASEGT. In DNA form, the CDR3 reads TGTGCCAGCAGGGAGACAGGGAGCTATGGCTACACCTTC. It specifies CASRETGSYGYTF.

This clonotype was detected many times. The chain carries TRBV6-1 and TRBJ2-5, with D possibly being TRBD1 (6 bases). CDR1 is MNHNS and CDR2 is SASEGT in the germline V gene. This CDR3 is 15 amino acids long. Deletions cut 4 bases from V and 5 bases from J, with 17 bases between. The CDR3 here is CASSASWGPSETQYF. CDR3 nucleotide sequence: TGTGCCAGCAGTGCCAGCTGGGGGCCCTCGGAGACCCAGTACTTC.

This sequence joins TRBV4-2 and TRBJ2-4; either TRBD1 or TRBD2 may supply D (6 bases each). The CDR3 sequence is 17 residues long. Germline V gene data show CDR1 as LGHNA and CDR2 as YNFKEQ. The V end was cut by 1 base, the J end by 0 bases, with 13 bases between. This chain's CDR3 is CASSQASQGLAKNIQYF. CDR3 DNA: TGTGCCAGCAGCCAAGCCTCACAGGGACTAGCCAAAAACATTCAGTACTTC.

This clonotype came up many times. The chain uses TRBV11-1 and TRBJ2-5, with D maybe TRBD2 (7 bases). In germline, CDR1 is SGHAT, CDR2 FQDESV (reference sequence). The V and J ends lost 2 bases and 1 base respectively, with 20 bases between them. CDR3 length: 18 residues. CDR3: CASSLSFGGPSFQETQYF. For the CDR3, the DNA is TGTGCCAGCAGCTTATCTTTCGGGGGGCCGTCTTTCCAAGAGACCCAGTACTTC.